This entry features one T cell receptor beta chain sequence. Its antigen is still unknown. TCR beta CDR3 regions were amplified from RNA transcripts. The TCR CDR3 was amplified in a first-round RT-PCR using the HTBI primer set. One entry per CDR3 protein, called by TCRdb with MiXCR from the multiplex PCR reads. This table has hundreds of thousands of distinct CDR3 sequences, nearly 45% appearing once. The trim removed 4 bases at V and 4 bases at J, leaving 11 bases unmatched. Looked up from germline, CDR1 is SGHRS and CDR2 is YFSETQ. This CDR3 is 17 amino acids long. The data derive from a study of T cells in Graves' hyperthyroidism and ophthalmopathy. General study points: In the analysis, a 13 V-J model separated ophthalmopathy from stable hyperthyroidism.

J is TRBJ2-2 and V is TRBV5-1, with 9 nucleotides matching TRBD1. This TCR was sampled from an adult man with Graves' disease, either hyperthyroidism or ophthalmopathy (not recorded which). The sequencing input was peripheral blood or thyroid tissue (not recorded which). Here the CDR3 reads CASSPDRTGAGTGELFF. The CDR3 DNA sequence: TGCGCCAGCAGCCCCGACAGGACAGGGGCCGGCACCGGGGAGCTGTTTTTT.